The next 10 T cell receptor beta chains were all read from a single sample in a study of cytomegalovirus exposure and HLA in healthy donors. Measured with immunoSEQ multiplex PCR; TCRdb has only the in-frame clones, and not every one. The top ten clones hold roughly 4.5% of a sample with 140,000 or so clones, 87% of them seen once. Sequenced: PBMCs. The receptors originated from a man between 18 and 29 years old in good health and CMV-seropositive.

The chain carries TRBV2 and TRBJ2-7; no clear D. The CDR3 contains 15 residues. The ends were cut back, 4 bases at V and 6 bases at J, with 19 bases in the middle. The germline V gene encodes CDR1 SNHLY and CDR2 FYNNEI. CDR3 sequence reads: CASSGAWVSRGEQYF. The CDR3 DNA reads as TGTGCCAGCAGTGGAGCGTGGGTATCGCGCGGCGAGCAGTACTTC.

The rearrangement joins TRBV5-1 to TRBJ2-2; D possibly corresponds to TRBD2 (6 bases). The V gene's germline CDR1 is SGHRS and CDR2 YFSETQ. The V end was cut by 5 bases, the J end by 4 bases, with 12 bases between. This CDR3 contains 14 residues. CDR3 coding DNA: TGCGCCAGCAGGCCGACTAGTACCACCGGGGAGCTGTTTTTT. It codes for CASRPTSTTGELFF. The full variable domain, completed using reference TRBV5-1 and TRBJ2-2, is KAGVTQTPRYLIKTRGQQVTLSCSPISGHRSVSWYQQTPGQGLQFLFEYFSETQRNKGNFPGRFSGRQFSNSRSEMNVSTLELGDSALYLCASRPTSTTGELFFGEGSRLTVL.

The CDR3, as DNA: TGCGCCAGCAGCTTGGCAGTCACCGGGGAGCTGTTTTTT. Protein product: CASSLAVTGELFF. This sequence joins TRBV5-1 and TRBJ2-2; unclear D gene. V lost 0 bases, J lost 4 bases, and 4 bases lay in between. Germline V lookup: CDR1 SGHRS, CDR2 YFSETQ. The CDR3 consists of 13 residues.

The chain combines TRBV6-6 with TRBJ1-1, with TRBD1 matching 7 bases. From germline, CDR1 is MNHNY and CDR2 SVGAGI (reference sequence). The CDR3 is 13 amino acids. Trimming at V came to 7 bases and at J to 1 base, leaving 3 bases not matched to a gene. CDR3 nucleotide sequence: TGTGCCAGCACCGACAGGGCGAACACTGAAGCTTTCTTT. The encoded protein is CASTDRANTEAFF.

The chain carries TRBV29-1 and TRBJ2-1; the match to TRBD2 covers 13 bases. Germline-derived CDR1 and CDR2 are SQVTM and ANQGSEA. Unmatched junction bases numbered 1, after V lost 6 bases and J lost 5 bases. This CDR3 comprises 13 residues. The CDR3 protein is CSVGTSGNNEQFF. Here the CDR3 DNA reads TGCAGCGTGGGGACTAGCGGGAACAATGAGCAGTTCTTC.

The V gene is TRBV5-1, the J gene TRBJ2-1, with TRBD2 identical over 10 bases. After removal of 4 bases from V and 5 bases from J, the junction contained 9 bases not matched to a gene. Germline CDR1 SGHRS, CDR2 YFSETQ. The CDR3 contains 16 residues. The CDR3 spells CASSTVAGGFHNEQFF. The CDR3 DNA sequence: TGCGCCAGCAGCACCGTAGCGGGGGGCTTCCACAATGAGCAGTTCTTC.

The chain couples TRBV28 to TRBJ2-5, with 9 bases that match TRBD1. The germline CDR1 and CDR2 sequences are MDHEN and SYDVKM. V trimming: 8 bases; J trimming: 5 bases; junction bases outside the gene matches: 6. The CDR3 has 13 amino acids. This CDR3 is CASGPGTGETQYF. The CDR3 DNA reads TGTGCCAGCGGACCCGGGACAGGGGAGACCCAGTACTTC.

CDR3: CAWGRRYNEKLFF. The DNA of the CDR3 is TGTGCCTGGGGCCGGAGGTATAATGAAAAACTGTTTTTT. This chain links TRBV30 with TRBJ1-4; D unresolved. Germline CDR1 is GTSNPN and CDR2 is SVGIG (reference sequence). This CDR3 spans 13 amino acids. V lost 5 bases to trimming and J lost 4 bases, with 11 bases between them. Together with reference TRBV30 and TRBJ1-4, the CDR3 gives the full variable domain: SQTIHQWPATLVQPVGSPLSLECTVEGTSNPNLYWYRQAAGRGLQLLFYSVGIGQISSEVPQNLSASRPQDRQFILSSKKLLLSDSGFYLCAWGRRYNEKLFFGSGTQLSVL.

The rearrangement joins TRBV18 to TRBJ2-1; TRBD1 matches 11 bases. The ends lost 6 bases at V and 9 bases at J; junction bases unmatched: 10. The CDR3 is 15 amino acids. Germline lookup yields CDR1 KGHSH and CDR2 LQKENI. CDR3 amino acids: CASSGQGADSVEQFF. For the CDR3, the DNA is TGTGCCAGCTCCGGACAGGGGGCCGACTCGGTTGAGCAGTTCTTC.

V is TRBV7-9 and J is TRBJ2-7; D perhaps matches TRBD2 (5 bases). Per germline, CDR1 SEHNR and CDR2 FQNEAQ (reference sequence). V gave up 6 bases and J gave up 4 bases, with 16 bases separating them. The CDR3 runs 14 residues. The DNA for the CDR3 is TGTGCCAGCAGATCCTTTGGAGGTAGATACGAGCAGTACTTC. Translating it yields CASRSFGGRYEQYF. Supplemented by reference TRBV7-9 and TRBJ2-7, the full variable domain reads DTGVSQNPRHKITKRGQNVTFRCDPISEHNRLYWYRQTLGQGPEFLTYFQNEAQLEKSRLLSDRFSAERPKGSFSTLEIQRTEQGDSAMYLCASRSFGGRYEQYFGPGTRLTVT.